Listed here are 16 T cell receptor beta chains from one sample, sequenced in a study of graft-versus-host responses after intestinal transplantation. The data were produced by immunoSEQ multiplex PCR, yet TCRdb's version contains in-frame clones alone and is incomplete. The data show some 46,000 clones, around 93% seen once. This material consisted of PBMCs, taken more than 750 days after a first intestinal transplant, on the day of a second. The receptors derive from a human patient who received an intestinal transplant, so some T cells may come from the graft donor.

The chain has TRBV5-5 and TRBJ2-1; D is undetermined. The CDR3 length is 14 residues. Trimming left V 3 bases short and J 4 bases short, with 11 bases between. CDR1 is SGHKS and CDR2 is YYEKEE in the germline V gene (reference sequence). DNA for the CDR3: TGTGCCAGCAGCTCCGTCGAACTATACAATGAGCAGTTCTTC. Protein sequence: CASSSVELYNEQFF.

This clone has just one count. This rearrangement joins TRBV7-9 to TRBJ2-5; D uncertain. V was clipped by 5 bases and J by 5 bases, with 15 bases between them. CDR1 and CDR2 (germline): SEHNR, FQNEAQ (reference sequence). This CDR3 has 14 amino acids. The CDR3 is CASSPETGWETQYF. CDR3 bases: TGTGCCAGCAGCCCCGAGACCGGGTGGGAGACCCAGTACTTC.

The V and J genes are TRBV19 and TRBJ2-2; D is unclear. Trimming stripped 1 base from V and 6 bases from J, with 9 bases between. This CDR3 has 14 amino acids. Per germline, CDR1 LNHDA and CDR2 SQIVND (reference sequence). The CDR3 DNA reads as TGTGCCAGTAGTATAGTCAATACTCCCGGGGAGCTGTTTTTT. This sequence encodes CASSIVNTPGELFF.

This clone has a handful of counts. The gene calls are TRBV5-8 and TRBJ2-2; weak D call: TRBD2 (5 bases). The CDR3 runs to 15 residues. Germline V lookup: CDR1 SGHTS, CDR2 YDEGEE. V lost 3 bases to trimming and J lost 5 bases, with 14 bases between them. CDR3: CASSYLSGWTGELFF. The CDR3 DNA reads TGTGCCAGCAGCTACCTCAGCGGATGGACCGGGGAGCTGTTTTTT.

The rearrangement uses TRBV4-1 and TRBJ2-5; D may be TRBD1 or TRBD2 (6 bases each). V lost 4 bases to trimming and J lost 8 bases, with 23 bases between them. Germline CDR1 MGHRA, CDR2 YSYEKL. The CDR3 extends over 16 amino acids. CDR3 residues: CASSPTLGPKGGTQYF. For the CDR3, the DNA is TGCGCCAGCAGCCCGACCCTAGGGCCGAAGGGGGGAACCCAGTACTTC.

The DNA for the CDR3 is TGTGCCAGCAGTGGGCGATGGGGGCAGGGTTGGTACGAGCAGTACTTC. Protein: CASSGRWGQGWYEQYF. The chain employs TRBV28 and TRBJ2-7, with D possibly matching TRBD1 (6 bases). CDR1 and CDR2 (germline): MDHEN, SYDVKM. V was cut by 5 bases and J by 4 bases, with 21 bases left in between. This CDR3 region has 16 residues.

This clone is a singleton in its sample. This rearrangement joins TRBV29-1 to TRBJ2-2; D assignment may be TRBD1 or TRBD2 (5 bases each). V lost 4 bases to trimming and J lost 6 bases, with 15 bases between them. This CDR3 is 14 amino acids long. Germline CDR1 SQVTM, CDR2 ANQGSEA. CDR3 in DNA: TGCAGCGTTGTTTTCGGGATGGGGGCCGGGGAGCTGTTTTTT. Protein product: CSVVFGMGAGELFF.

The chain has TRBV7-3 and TRBJ2-3; possibly TRBD1 for D (6 bases). There are 13 residues in the CDR3. The germline V gene encodes CDR1 SGHTA and CDR2 FQGTGA. Deletions cut 7 bases from V and 5 bases from J, with 13 bases between. CDR3 sequence reads: CASTTEGGDTQYF. CDR3 sequence (DNA): TGTGCCAGCACCACCGAAGGGGGAGATACGCAGTATTTT. The complete variable domain, with remaining parts taken from reference TRBV7-3 and TRBJ2-3, reads GAGVSQTPSNKVTEKGKYVELRCDPISGHTALYWYRQSLGQGPEFLIYFQGTGAADDSGLPNDRFFAVRPEGSVSTLKIQRTERGDSAVYLCASTTEGGDTQYFGPGTRLTVL.

This clone occurred a few times. This sequence joins TRBV18 and TRBJ1-2, with D maybe TRBD1 (5 bases). With 3 bases removed from V and 3 bases from J, the gap between germline ends came to 11 bases. Germline CDR1 KGHSH, CDR2 LQKENI. This CDR3 is built from 14 residues. CDR3 amino acids: CASSPDTEDYGYTF. CDR3 nucleotides: TGTGCCAGCTCACCGGACACGGAGGACTATGGCTACACCTTC.

The rearrangement links TRBV5-1 to TRBJ2-2; 9 nucleotides line up with TRBD1. With V trimmed by 0 bases and J by 0 bases, 9 bases remained unmatched. The CDR3 runs 19 residues. CDR1 and CDR2 (germline): SGHRS, YFSETQ. The CDR3 region has the DNA TGCGCCAGCAGCTTGGGGCTGAACAGGGGGCGATCGAACACCGGGGAGCTGTTTTTT. Its translation: CASSLGLNRGRSNTGELFF.

In this sample, this clone turned up once. V is TRBV5-1 and J is TRBJ1-1; no reliable D call. CDR3 size: 14 residues. Germline loops: CDR1 SGHRS, CDR2 YFSETQ. The V gene lost 4 bases and the J gene lost 4 bases, with 14 bases spanning the gap. The CDR3: CASSRSGVPTEAFF. CDR3 DNA sequence: TGCGCCAGCAGCCGGAGTGGAGTCCCCACTGAAGCTTTCTTT. Full variable domain (rest looked up from reference TRBV5-1 and TRBJ1-1): KAGVTQTPRYLIKTRGQQVTLSCSPISGHRSVSWYQQTPGQGLQFLFEYFSETQRNKGNFPGRFSGRQFSNSRSEMNVSTLELGDSALYLCASSRSGVPTEAFFGQGTRLTVV.

The gene calls are TRBV25-1 and TRBJ2-1; tentatively, D is TRBD1 (6 bases). CDR1 is MGHDK, CDR2 SYGVNS, per germline. With 6 bases removed from V and 10 bases from J, the gap between germline ends came to 10 bases. This CDR3 has 11 amino acids. The CDR3 here is CASRLTGEQFF. CDR3 DNA sequence: TGTGCCAGCAGACTTACAGGGGAGCAGTTCTTC.

The rearrangement links TRBV7-2 to TRBJ2-5; D might be TRBD2 (6 bases). V was trimmed by 0 bases and J by 9 bases, leaving 17 bases between them. From germline, CDR1 is SGHTA and CDR2 FQGNSA. This CDR3 is built from 15 residues. The CDR3 spells CASSLAISLGEAQYF. In nucleotides, the CDR3 is TGTGCCAGCAGCTTAGCGATAAGTCTCGGGGAGGCCCAGTACTTC.

The gene calls are TRBV2 and TRBJ2-1; D is uncertain. The V end lost 7 bases, the J end lost 1 base, and 11 bases lay between the germline ends. The CDR3 spans 14 residues. Germline loops: CDR1 SNHLY, CDR2 FYNNEI. For the CDR3, the DNA is TGTGCCAGCAAGGTCGGCTTGTCCTACAATGAGCAGTTCTTC. Its protein product is CASKVGLSYNEQFF.

V usage is TRBV4-2 and J usage is TRBJ2-1; 14 bases match TRBD2. The V segment lost 8 bases and the J segment 8 bases; nucleotides outside the gene matches: 5. Germline CDR1 and CDR2: LGHNA and YNFKEQ. This CDR3 contains 14 residues. The CDR3 DNA reads as TGTGCCAGCGGGACTAGCGGGAGAGCCCATGAGCAGTTCTTC. Translating it yields CASGTSGRAHEQFF.

This sequence joins TRBV13 and TRBJ2-5; no clear D gene. Looked up from germline, CDR1 is PRHDT and CDR2 is FYEKMQ (reference sequence). The CDR3 runs 16 residues. Deletions cut 2 bases from V and 1 base from J, with 14 bases between. For the CDR3, the DNA is TGTGCCAGCAGCTTACGTCTCACCACGTTCCAAGAGACCCAGTACTTC. Residues: CASSLRLTTFQETQYF. The whole variable domain, filled in from reference TRBV13 and TRBJ2-5, reads AAGVIQSPRHLIKEKRETATLKCYPIPRHDTVYWYQQGPGQDPQFLISFYEKMQSDKGSIPDRFSAQQFSDYHSELNMSSLELGDSALYFCASSLRLTTFQETQYFGPGTRLLVL.